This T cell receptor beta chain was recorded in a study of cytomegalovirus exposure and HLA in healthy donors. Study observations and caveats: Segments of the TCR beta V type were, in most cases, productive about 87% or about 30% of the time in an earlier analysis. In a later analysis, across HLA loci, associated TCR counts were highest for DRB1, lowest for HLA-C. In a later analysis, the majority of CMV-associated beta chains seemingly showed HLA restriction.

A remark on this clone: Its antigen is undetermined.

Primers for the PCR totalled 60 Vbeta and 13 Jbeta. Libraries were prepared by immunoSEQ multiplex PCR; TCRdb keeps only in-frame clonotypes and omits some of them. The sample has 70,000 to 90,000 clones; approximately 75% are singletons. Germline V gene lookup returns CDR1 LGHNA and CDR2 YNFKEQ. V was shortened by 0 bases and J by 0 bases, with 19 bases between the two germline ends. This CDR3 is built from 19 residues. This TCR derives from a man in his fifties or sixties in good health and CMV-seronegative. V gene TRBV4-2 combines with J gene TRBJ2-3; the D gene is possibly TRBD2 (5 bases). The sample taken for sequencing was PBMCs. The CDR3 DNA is TGTGCCAGCAGCCAAGATGCAACTCCCTCGACTACTAGCACAGATACGCAGTATTTT. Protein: CASSQDATPSTTSTDTQYF.